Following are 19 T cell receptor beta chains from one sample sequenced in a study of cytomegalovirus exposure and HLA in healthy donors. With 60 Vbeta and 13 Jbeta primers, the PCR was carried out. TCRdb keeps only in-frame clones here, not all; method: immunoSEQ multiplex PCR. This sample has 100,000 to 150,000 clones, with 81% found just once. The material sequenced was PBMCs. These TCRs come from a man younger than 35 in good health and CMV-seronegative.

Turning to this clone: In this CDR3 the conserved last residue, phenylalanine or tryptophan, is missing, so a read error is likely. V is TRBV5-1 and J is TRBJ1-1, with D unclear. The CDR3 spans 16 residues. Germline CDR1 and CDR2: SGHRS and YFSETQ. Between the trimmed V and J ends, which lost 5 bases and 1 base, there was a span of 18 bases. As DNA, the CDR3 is TGCGCCAGCAGTCCCAACAAGGACTTCGGGAACACTGAAGCTTTCGTT. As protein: CASSPNKDFGNTEAFV.

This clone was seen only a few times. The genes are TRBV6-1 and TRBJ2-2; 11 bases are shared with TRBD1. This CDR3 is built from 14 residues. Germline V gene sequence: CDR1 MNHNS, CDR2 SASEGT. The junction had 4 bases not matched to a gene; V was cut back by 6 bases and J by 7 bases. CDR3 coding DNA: TGTGCCAGCAGGGGACAGGGGGTCAGCGGGGAGCTGTTTTTT. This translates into CASRGQGVSGELFF.

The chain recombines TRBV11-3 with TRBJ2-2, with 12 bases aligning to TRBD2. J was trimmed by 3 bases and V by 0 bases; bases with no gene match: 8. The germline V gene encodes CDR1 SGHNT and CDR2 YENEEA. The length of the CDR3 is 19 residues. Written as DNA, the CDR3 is TGTGCCAGCAGCTTAGATTTAGGACTAGCGGGGCCTCACACCGGGGAGCTGTTTTTT. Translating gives CASSLDLGLAGPHTGELFF.

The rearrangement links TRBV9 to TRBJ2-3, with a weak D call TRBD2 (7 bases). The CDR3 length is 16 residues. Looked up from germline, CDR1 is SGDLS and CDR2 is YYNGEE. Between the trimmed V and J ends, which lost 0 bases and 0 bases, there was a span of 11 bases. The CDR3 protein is CASSVEGGASTDTQYF. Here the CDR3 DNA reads TGTGCCAGCAGCGTAGAAGGGGGGGCGAGCACAGATACGCAGTATTTT.

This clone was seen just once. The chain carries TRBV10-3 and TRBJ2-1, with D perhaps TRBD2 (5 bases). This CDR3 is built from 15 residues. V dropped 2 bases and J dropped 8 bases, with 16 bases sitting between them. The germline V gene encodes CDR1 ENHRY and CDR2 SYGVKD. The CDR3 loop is CAISEPKGGRDEQFF. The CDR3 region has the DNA TGTGCCATCAGTGAGCCAAAAGGAGGAAGGGATGAGCAGTTCTTC.

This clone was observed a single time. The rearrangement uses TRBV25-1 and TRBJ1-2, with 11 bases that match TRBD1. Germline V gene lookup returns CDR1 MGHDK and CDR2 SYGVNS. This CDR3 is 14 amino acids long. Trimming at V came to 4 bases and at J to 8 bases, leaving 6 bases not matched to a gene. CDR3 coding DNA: TGTGCCAGCAGTGCCGGGACAGGGGGACGAGGCTACACCTTC. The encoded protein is CASSAGTGGRGYTF.

The chain's CDR3 is CASSFGGSDTQYF. CDR3 nucleotide sequence: TGTGCCAGCAGCTTTGGGGGGTCAGATACGCAGTATTTT. The gene calls are TRBV13 and TRBJ2-3, with D possibly being TRBD2 (6 bases). This CDR3 is built from 13 residues. Trimming removed 3 bases from V and 4 bases from J, with 8 bases in between. The germline CDR1 and CDR2 sequences are PRHDT and FYEKMQ (reference sequence).

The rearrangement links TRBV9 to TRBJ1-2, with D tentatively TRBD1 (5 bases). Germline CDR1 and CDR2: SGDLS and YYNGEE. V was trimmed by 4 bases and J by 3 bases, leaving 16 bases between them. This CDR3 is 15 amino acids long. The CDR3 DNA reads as TGTGCCAGCAGCACAGGACGGGGGGGAGACTATGGCTACACCTTC. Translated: CASSTGRGGDYGYTF. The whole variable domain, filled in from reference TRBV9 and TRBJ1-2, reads DSGVTQTPKHLITATGQRVTLRCSPRSGDLSVYWYQQSLDQGLQFLIQYYNGEERAKGNILERFSAQQFPDLHSELNLSSLELGDSALYFCASSTGRGGDYGYTFGSGTRLTVV.

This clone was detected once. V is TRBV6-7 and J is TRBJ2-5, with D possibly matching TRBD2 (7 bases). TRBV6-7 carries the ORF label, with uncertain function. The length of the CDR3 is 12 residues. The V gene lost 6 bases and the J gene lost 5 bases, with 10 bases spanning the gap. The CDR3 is CASREGGETQYF. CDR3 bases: TGTGCCAGCAGGGAGGGGGGGGAGACCCAGTACTTC.

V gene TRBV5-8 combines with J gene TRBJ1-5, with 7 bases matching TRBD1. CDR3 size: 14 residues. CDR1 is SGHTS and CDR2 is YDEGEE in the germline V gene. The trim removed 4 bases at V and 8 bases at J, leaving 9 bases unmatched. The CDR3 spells CASSLGQRGEPQHF. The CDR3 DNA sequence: TGTGCCAGCAGCCTGGGACAGCGGGGTGAGCCCCAGCATTTT.

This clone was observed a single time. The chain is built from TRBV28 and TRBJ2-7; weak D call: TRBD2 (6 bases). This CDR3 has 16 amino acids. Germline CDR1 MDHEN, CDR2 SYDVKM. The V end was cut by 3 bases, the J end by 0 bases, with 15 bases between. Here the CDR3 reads CASSFALAALSYEQYF. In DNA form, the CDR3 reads TGTGCCAGCAGTTTCGCTTTAGCGGCCCTCTCCTACGAGCAGTACTTC.

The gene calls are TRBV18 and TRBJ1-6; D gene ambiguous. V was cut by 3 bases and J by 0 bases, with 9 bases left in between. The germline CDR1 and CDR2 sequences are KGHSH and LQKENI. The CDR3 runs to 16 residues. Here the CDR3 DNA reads TGTGCCAGCTCACCTTCCGGGAGCTCCTATAATTCACCCCTCCACTTT. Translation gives CASSPSGSSYNSPLHF.

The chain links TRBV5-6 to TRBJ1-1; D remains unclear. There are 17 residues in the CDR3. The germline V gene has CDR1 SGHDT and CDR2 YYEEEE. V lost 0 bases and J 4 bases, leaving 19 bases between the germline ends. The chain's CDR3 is CASSLAFKLVEATEAFF. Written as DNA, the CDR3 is TGTGCCAGCAGCTTGGCTTTTAAGTTGGTTGAGGCCACTGAAGCTTTCTTT.

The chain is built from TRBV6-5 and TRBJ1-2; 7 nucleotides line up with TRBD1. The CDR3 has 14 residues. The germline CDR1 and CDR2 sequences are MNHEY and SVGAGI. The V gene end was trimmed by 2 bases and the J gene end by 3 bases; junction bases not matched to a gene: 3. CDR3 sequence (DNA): TGTGCCAGCAGTTACCGACAGGGAGACTATGGCTACACCTTC. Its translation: CASSYRQGDYGYTF.

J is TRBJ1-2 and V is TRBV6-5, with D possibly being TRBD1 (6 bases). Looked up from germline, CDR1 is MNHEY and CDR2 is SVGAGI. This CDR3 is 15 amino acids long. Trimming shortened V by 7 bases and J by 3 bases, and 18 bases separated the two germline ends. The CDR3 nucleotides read TGTGCCAGCAAAAAGGGAGGGGGGGGGCACTATGGCTACACCTTC. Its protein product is CASKKGGGGHYGYTF.

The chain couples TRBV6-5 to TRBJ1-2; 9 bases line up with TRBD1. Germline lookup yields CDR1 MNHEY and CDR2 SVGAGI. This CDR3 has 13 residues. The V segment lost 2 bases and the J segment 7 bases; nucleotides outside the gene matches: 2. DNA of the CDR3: TGTGCCAGCAGTTACGGGACAGGGTCTGGCTACACCTTC. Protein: CASSYGTGSGYTF.

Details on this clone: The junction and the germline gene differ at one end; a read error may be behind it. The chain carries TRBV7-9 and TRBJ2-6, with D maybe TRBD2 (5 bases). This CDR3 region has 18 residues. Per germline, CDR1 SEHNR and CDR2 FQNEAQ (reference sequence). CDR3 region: CSSSLAHRGTSGANVLTF. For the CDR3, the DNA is TGTTCCAGCAGCTTAGCGCATAGAGGCACCTCTGGGGCCAACGTCCTGACTTTC.

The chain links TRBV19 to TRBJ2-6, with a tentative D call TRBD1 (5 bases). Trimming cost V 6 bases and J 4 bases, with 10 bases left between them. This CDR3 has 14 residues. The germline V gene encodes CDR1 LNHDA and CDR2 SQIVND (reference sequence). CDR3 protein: CASSQGLGANVLTF. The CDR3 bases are TGTGCCAGTAGCCAGGGTCTGGGGGCCAACGTCCTGACTTTC.

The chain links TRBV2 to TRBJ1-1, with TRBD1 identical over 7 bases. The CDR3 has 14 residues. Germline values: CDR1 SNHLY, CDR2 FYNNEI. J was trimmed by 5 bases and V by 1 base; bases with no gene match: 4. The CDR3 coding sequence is TGTGCCAGCAGTGAAGGGAACAGGGGTACTGAAGCTTTCTTT. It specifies CASSEGNRGTEAFF.